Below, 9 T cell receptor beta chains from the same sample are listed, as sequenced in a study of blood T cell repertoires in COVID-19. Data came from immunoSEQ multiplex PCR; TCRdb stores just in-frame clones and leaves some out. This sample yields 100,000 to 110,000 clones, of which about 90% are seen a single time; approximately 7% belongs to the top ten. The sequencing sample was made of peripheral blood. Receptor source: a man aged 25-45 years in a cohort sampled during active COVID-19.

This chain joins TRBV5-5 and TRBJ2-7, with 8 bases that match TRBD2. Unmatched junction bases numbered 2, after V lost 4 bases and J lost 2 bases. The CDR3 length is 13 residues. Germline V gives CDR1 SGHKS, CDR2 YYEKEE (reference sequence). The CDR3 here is CASSRGGTYEQYF. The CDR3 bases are TGTGCCAGCAGCCGGGGGGGCACCTACGAGCAGTACTTC.

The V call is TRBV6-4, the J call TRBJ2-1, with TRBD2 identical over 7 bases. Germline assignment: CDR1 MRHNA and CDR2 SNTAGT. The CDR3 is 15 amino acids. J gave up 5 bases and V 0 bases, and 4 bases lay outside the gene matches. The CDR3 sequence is CASSDSIRGDNEQFF. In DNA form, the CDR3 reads TGTGCCAGCAGTGACTCTATCCGGGGGGACAATGAGCAGTTCTTC.

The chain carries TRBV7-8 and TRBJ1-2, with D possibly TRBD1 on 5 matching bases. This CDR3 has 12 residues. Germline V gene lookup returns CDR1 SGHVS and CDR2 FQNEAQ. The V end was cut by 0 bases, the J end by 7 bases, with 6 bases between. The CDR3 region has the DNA TGTGCCAGCAGCTTAGCCCAGGGTGGCTACACCTTC. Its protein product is CASSLAQGGYTF.

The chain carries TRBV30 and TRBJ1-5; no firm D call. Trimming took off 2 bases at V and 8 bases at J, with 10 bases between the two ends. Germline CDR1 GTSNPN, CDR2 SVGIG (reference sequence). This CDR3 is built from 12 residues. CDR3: CAWSSTVEPQHF. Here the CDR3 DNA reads TGTGCCTGGAGTTCCACAGTTGAGCCCCAGCATTTT.

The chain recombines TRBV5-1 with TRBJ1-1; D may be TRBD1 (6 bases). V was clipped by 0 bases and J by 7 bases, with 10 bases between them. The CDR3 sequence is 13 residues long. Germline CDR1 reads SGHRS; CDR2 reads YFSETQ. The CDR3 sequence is CASSLVGDIEAFF. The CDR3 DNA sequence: TGCGCCAGCAGCTTGGTAGGGGACATTGAAGCTTTCTTT.

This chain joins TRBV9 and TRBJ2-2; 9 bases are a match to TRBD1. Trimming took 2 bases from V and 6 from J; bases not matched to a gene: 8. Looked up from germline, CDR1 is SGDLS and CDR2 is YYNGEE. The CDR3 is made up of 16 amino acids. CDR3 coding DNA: TGTGCCAGCAGCGTTGGGACAGGGATCACGGCCGGGGAGCTGTTTTTT. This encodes CASSVGTGITAGELFF.

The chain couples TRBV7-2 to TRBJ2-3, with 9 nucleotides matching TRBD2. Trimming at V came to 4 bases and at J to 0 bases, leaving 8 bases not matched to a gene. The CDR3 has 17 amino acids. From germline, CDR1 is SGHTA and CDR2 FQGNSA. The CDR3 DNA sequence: TGTGCCAGCAGCTCCCGCCTAGCGGGGATAAGCACAGATACGCAGTATTTT. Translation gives CASSSRLAGISTDTQYF.

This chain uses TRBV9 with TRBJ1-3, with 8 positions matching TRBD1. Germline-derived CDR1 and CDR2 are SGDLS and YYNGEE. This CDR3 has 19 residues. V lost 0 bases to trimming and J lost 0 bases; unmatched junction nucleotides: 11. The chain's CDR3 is CASSVGVGGQASSGNTIYF. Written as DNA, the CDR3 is TGTGCCAGCAGCGTAGGTGTTGGGGGACAGGCCAGCTCTGGAAACACCATATATTTT.

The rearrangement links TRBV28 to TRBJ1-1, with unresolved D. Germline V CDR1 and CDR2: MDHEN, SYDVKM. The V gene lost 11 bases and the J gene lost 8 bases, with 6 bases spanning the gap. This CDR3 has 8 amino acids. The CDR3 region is CAGREAFF. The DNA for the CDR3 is TGTGCCGGGCGCGAAGCTTTCTTT.